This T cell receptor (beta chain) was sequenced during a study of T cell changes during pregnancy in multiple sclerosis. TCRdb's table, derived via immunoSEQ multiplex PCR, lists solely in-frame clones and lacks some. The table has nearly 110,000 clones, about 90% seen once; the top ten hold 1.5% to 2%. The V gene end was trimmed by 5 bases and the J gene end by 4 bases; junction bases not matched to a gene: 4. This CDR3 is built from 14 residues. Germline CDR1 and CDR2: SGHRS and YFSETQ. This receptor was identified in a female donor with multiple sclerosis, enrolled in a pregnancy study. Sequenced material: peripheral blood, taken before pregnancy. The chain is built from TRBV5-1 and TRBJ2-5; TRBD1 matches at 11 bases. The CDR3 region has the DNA TGCGCCAGCAGTTGGGGACAGGGGGGAGAGACCCAGTACTTC. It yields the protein CASSWGQGGETQYF.